The 23 T cell receptor beta chains below were found in one sample sequenced in a study of T cell repertoires in cytomegalovirus infection. A single record per CDR3 protein comes from TCRdb applying MiXCR to the reads. Among around 300,000 distinct CDR3 sequences listed, 8% to 9.5% were seen once. Sequenced: PBMCs. These receptors originate from a human donor in good health (CMV status not recorded). Some clones in this sample may be carry-over from other donors' samples.

This clonotype was seen a handful of times. The chain employs TRBV28 and TRBJ1-2; D is possibly TRBD1 (6 bases). CDR3 length equals 13 residues. V shed 6 bases and J shed 4 bases, with 12 bases lying between them. Germline V gives CDR1 MDHEN, CDR2 SYDVKM. Here the CDR3 DNA reads TGTGCCAGCAGAGTCGGACAGACCTATGGCTACACCTTC. It codes for CASRVGQTYGYTF.

This clonotype has ten or more counts. The chain combines TRBV7-6 with TRBJ2-5; D may match TRBD1 or TRBD2 (6 bases each). Germline values: CDR1 SGHVS, CDR2 FNYEAQ. The CDR3 runs to 13 residues. Between the trimmed V and J ends, which lost 4 bases and 7 bases, there was a span of 13 bases. The DNA of the CDR3 is TGTGCCAGCAGCTCCCTCGGGGGCTTGACCCAGTACTTC. It encodes CASSSLGGLTQYF.

This clonotype was observed many times. V and J are TRBV7-9 and TRBJ2-7; D is uncertain. With 4 bases removed from V and 3 bases from J, the gap between germline ends came to 7 bases. The CDR3 runs to 12 residues. Per the germline V gene, CDR1 is SEHNR and CDR2 is FQNEAQ (reference sequence). CDR3 region: CASSSAFYEQYF. CDR3 DNA: TGTGCCAGCAGCTCCGCTTTCTACGAGCAGTACTTC.

The V call is TRBV6-5, the J call TRBJ1-2, with a weak D call TRBD1 (5 bases). Germline V gene data show CDR1 as MNHEY and CDR2 as SVGAGI. V was pared by 6 bases and J by 5 bases, with 22 bases between. This CDR3 is 16 amino acids long. CDR3 amino acids: CASRYPAPQGGYGYTF. The DNA for the CDR3 is TGTGCCAGCAGATACCCCGCACCCCAGGGCGGGTATGGCTACACCTTC.

The J gene is TRBJ2-7, the V gene TRBV27; 10 nucleotides match TRBD2. This CDR3 has 15 amino acids. V dropped 6 bases and J dropped 7; count of bases not matched to a gene: 12. The V gene's germline CDR1 is MNHEY and CDR2 SMNVEV (reference sequence). CDR3 region: CASSPSSGSWYEQYF. The CDR3 bases are TGTGCCAGCAGCCCGTCTAGCGGGAGTTGGTATGAGCAGTACTTC.

The chain employs TRBV24-1 and TRBJ2-1, with unresolved D. V was trimmed by 3 bases and J by 8 bases, leaving 10 bases between them. There are 13 residues in the CDR3. Germline lookup yields CDR1 KGHDR and CDR2 SFDVKD. The CDR3 nucleotides read TGTGCCACCAGTGATGAGGTGGGGTATGAGCAGTTCTTC. Translating gives CATSDEVGYEQFF.

The chain links TRBV11-1 to TRBJ2-6; D unclear. The CDR3 extends over 15 amino acids. Germline V gene lookup returns CDR1 SGHAT and CDR2 FQDESV (reference sequence). V lost 3 bases to trimming and J lost 2 bases, with 8 bases between them. In DNA, the CDR3 is TGTGCCAGCAGCTTTCAGAGGACTGGGGCCAACGTCCTGACTTTC. Translating it yields CASSFQRTGANVLTF. Drawing the rest from reference TRBV11-1 and TRBJ2-6, the complete variable domain is EAEVAQSPRYKITEKSQAVAFWCDPISGHATLYWYRQILGQGPELLVQFQDESVVDDSQLPKDRFSAERLKGVDSTLKIQPAELGDSAMYLCASSFQRTGANVLTFGAGSRLTVL.

This clonotype was recorded a few times. This chain connects TRBV7-9 to TRBJ1-1; D is undetermined. The CDR3 covers 12 residues. The germline V gene encodes CDR1 SEHNR and CDR2 FQNEAQ (reference sequence). V lost 7 bases and J 3 bases, leaving 9 bases between the germline ends. CDR3 DNA sequence: TGTGCCAGCACCTTTTGGGACACTGAAGCTTTCTTT. It yields the protein CASTFWDTEAFF.

This clonotype was detected a few times. The chain uses TRBV2 and TRBJ2-7; the match to TRBD1 covers 10 bases. CDR3 length: 14 residues. Per germline, CDR1 SNHLY and CDR2 FYNNEI. V lost 10 bases to trimming and J lost 2 bases; unmatched junction nucleotides: 8. As DNA, the CDR3 is TGTGCCACCACGGGACAGGGGTGGACCTACGAGCAGTACTTC. Translating it yields CATTGQGWTYEQYF.

This sequence joins TRBV5-1 and TRBJ1-1, with 8 bases lining up with TRBD1. Looked up from germline, CDR1 is SGHRS and CDR2 is YFSETQ. The V gene end was trimmed by 6 bases and the J gene end by 6 bases; junction bases not matched to a gene: 10. This CDR3 comprises 14 residues. DNA of the CDR3: TGCGCCAGCATAGGGGGGGACAGGATCGCTGAAGCTTTCTTT. The encoded protein is CASIGGDRIAEAFF.

This clonotype was seen more than once but under ten times. The chain links TRBV9 to TRBJ2-7; D unresolved. The CDR3 runs to 14 residues. Germline CDR1 is SGDLS and CDR2 is YYNGEE. V shed 2 bases and J shed 3 bases, with 12 bases lying between them. The CDR3 DNA is TGTGCCAGCAGCGTTTGGCAGAACGACTACGAGCAGTACTTC. Protein: CASSVWQNDYEQYF.

This clonotype was seen more than once but under ten times. A much bigger clone sits one base away, suggesting this may be a read error. V and J are TRBV7-2 and TRBJ2-3; 13 bases agree with TRBD2. Trimming removed 4 bases from V and 0 bases from J; junction bases left unmatched: 1. The CDR3 has 16 amino acids. Germline values: CDR1 SGHTA, CDR2 FQGNSA. The CDR3 here is CASSWGLAGSTDTQYF. For the CDR3, the DNA is TGTGCCAGCAGCTGGGGACTAGCGGGGAGCACAGATACGCAGTATTTT.

The table lists this clonotype with a few counts. This chain joins TRBV9 and TRBJ2-1; no firm D call. Trimming pared 5 bases from V and 8 bases from J, leaving 8 bases between. In germline, CDR1 is SGDLS, CDR2 YYNGEE. The CDR3 consists of 11 residues. The CDR3 protein is CASSEGYEQFF. The CDR3 coding sequence is TGTGCCAGCAGTGAAGGGTATGAGCAGTTCTTC.

This clonotype appeared a few times. J is TRBJ2-6 and V is TRBV28; D is ambiguous. V lost 2 bases to trimming and J lost 3 bases, with 14 bases between them. Germline V CDR1 and CDR2: MDHEN, SYDVKM. This CDR3 is built from 17 residues. The CDR3 nucleotides read TGTGCCAGCAGTTTAGTGTTAGGGCCGGGTGGGGCCAACGTCCTGACTTTC. Translated, it gives CASSLVLGPGGANVLTF. The complete variable domain, with remaining parts taken from reference TRBV28 and TRBJ2-6, reads DVKVTQSSRYLVKRTGEKVFLECVQDMDHENMFWYRQDPGLGLRLIYFSYDVKMKEKGDIPEGYSVSREKKERFSLILESASTNQTSMYLCASSLVLGPGGANVLTFGAGSRLTVL.

This clonotype was seen at least ten times. This CDR3 reads CAWTLLGGPNTGELFF. Written as DNA, the CDR3 is TGTGCCTGGACCCTTCTTGGGGGGCCGAACACCGGGGAGCTGTTTTTT. The chain combines TRBV30 with TRBJ2-2; D tentatively reads TRBD1 or TRBD2 (6 bases each). Germline assignment: CDR1 GTSNPN and CDR2 SVGIG (reference sequence). The CDR3 has 16 residues. V was clipped by 4 bases and J by 0 bases, with 15 bases between them.

This clonotype was recorded a few times. The chain has TRBV4-3 and TRBJ2-2; D gene uncertain. This CDR3 has 18 residues. Germline V CDR1 and CDR2: LGHNA, YSLEER. V lost 1 base and J 1 base, leaving 16 bases between the germline ends. The CDR3 here is CASSQGKTGLLNTGELFF. CDR3 nucleotides: TGCGCCAGCAGCCAAGGGAAAACGGGCTTGTTGAACACCGGGGAGCTGTTTTTT.

This clonotype has more than one count but fewer than ten. This rearrangement joins TRBV2 to TRBJ1-5, with D unclear. The germline V gene has CDR1 SNHLY and CDR2 FYNNEI. Between the trimmed V and J ends, which lost 6 bases and 4 bases, there was a span of 16 bases. This CDR3 contains 15 residues. The CDR3 sequence is CASSPLRQSNQPQHF. The CDR3 nucleotides are TGTGCCAGCAGCCCTTTAAGGCAGTCGAATCAGCCCCAGCATTTT.

This clonotype was recorded at least ten times. The CDR3 DNA reads as TGTGCCAGCAGACCCTCCGCCCGGGGCCCTGGTGGCTACACCTTC. Translation gives CASRPSARGPGGYTF. The V call is TRBV12-3 or TRBV12-4, the J call TRBJ1-2; tentative D call: TRBD1 (5 bases). The CDR3 spans 15 residues. The V end was cut by 6 bases, the J end by 7 bases, with 21 bases between.

This clonotype was detected ten times or more. This chain joins TRBV12-3 or TRBV12-4 and TRBJ1-5, with 7 bases matching TRBD1. Germline trimming cut 2 bases from V and 7 bases from J; bases unmatched to any gene: 5. The CDR3 spans 14 residues. This CDR3 reads CASSLMTGPQPQHF. For the CDR3, the DNA is TGTGCCAGCAGTTTAATGACAGGGCCGCAGCCCCAGCATTTT.

In its sample, this clonotype was seen a few times. V and J are TRBV10-3 and TRBJ1-2; 11 bases are shared with TRBD1. V shed 3 bases and J 4 bases; nucleotides not matched to a gene: 7. In germline, CDR1 is ENHRY, CDR2 SYGVKD. The CDR3 has 16 amino acids. The CDR3 reads CAISDLGQGAAYGYTF. CDR3 DNA: TGTGCCATCAGTGACCTCGGACAGGGGGCCGCCTATGGCTACACCTTC.

This clonotype was observed a few times. The rearrangement uses TRBV4-2 and TRBJ2-5; 10 bases agree with TRBD2. The length of the CDR3 is 24 residues. V lost 0 bases and J lost 1; bases outside the gene matches: 26. Germline V CDR1 and CDR2: LGHNA, YNFKEQ. The CDR3 DNA follows: TGTGCCAGCAGCCAAGATCCCCCCGGGTTGGGCCCAGCGGGGGGGCCAGGCGCCCAAGAGACCCAGTACTTC. This translates into CASSQDPPGLGPAGGPGAQETQYF.

There are many counts of this clonotype. The chain carries TRBV7-2 and TRBJ2-5, with D tentatively TRBD2 (6 bases). This CDR3 is built from 17 residues. Germline loops: CDR1 SGHTA, CDR2 FQGNSA. Trimming shortened V by 5 bases and J by 0 bases, and 19 bases separated the two germline ends. CDR3 coding DNA: TGTGCCAGCAGCGGATACCGGGGGACGGAGTACCAAGAGACCCAGTACTTC. Protein product: CASSGYRGTEYQETQYF.

This clonotype occurred many times. The chain recombines TRBV7-2 with TRBJ1-3; D call uncertain. The germline gives CDR1 SGHTA, CDR2 FQGNSA. Trimming took off 1 base at V and 9 bases at J, with 10 bases between the two ends. This CDR3 contains 13 residues. DNA for the CDR3: TGTGCCAGCAGCTTAGACTCAATAGGCACCATATATTTT. Amino acid sequence: CASSLDSIGTIYF. Supplemented by reference TRBV7-2 and TRBJ1-3, the full variable domain reads GAGVSQSPSNKVTEKGKDVELRCDPISGHTALYWYRQSLGQGLEFLIYFQGNSAPDKSGLPSDRFSAERTGGSVSTLTIQRTQQEDSAVYLCASSLDSIGTIYFGEGSWLTVV.